Listed below are T cell receptor beta chains from one sample, sequenced in a study of CD8+ T cells in alopecia areata. This table comes from immunoSEQ multiplex PCR, and its TCRdb copy is limited to in-frame clones, with some not included. The sample has around 120,000 clones; 58% are singletons. The sequencing used CD8+ T cells sorted from blood, collected at week 4, from a patient treated with tofacitinib. Receptors were obtained from a human donor with alopecia areata. The CDR3 runs from the conserved cysteine through the conserved F or W. D genes are given only for firm matches. Size is omitted from some rows. Given values are once, few, many or a class for expanded clones.

cdr3_nt: TGTGCCAGCAGTGACTCGGTCGATAATCAGCCCCAGCATTTT
cdr3_aa: CASSDSVDNQPQHF
clone_size: few
v_call: TRBV6-4
cdr3_length: 14
j_call: TRBJ1-5
d_call: NA

cdr3_nt: TGTGCCAGCAGGGGAGGGAGGTCCTACAATGAGCAGTTCTTC
cdr3_aa: CASRGGRSYNEQFF
clone_size: NA
v_call: TRBV27
cdr3_length: 14
j_call: TRBJ2-1
d_call: TRBD2

cdr3_nt: TGCAGCGTTTTTCGTGGGGCGAACGAGGGGGAGCAGTACTTC
cdr3_aa: CSVFRGANEGEQYF
clone_size: few
v_call: TRBV29-1
cdr3_length: 14
j_call: TRBJ2-7
d_call: NA

cdr3_nt: TGTGCCAGCAGTTTAATGGCGGGGGCGTACCAAGAGACCCAGTACTTC
cdr3_aa: CASSLMAGAYQETQYF
clone_size: NA
v_call: TRBV27
cdr3_length: 16
j_call: TRBJ2-5
d_call: NA

cdr3_nt: TGTGCCAGCAGTTACTCGCGTCGATTCACCGGGGAGCTGTTTTTT
cdr3_aa: CASSYSRRFTGELFF
clone_size: once
v_call: TRBV6-5
cdr3_length: 15
j_call: TRBJ2-2
d_call: NA

cdr3_nt: TGTGCCAGCAGCTTAGAAGCGGCCAAAAACATTCAGTACTTC
cdr3_aa: CASSLEAAKNIQYF
clone_size: NA
v_call: TRBV7-6
cdr3_length: 14
j_call: TRBJ2-4
d_call: NA

cdr3_nt: TGTGCCAGCAGTCCCGGGACAGACTCCTACAATGAGCAGTTCTTC
cdr3_aa: CASSPGTDSYNEQFF
clone_size: once
v_call: TRBV6-6
cdr3_length: 15
j_call: TRBJ2-1
d_call: TRBD1

cdr3_nt: TGTGCCAGCAGCCCGCCGGGACAGGAGATCGCTGGGGCCAACGTCCTGACTTTC
cdr3_aa: CASSPPGQEIAGANVLTF
clone_size: NA
v_call: TRBV7-9
cdr3_length: 18
j_call: TRBJ2-6
d_call: TRBD1

cdr3_nt: TGTGCTAGCGAACAGGGAGGGCTGAACACTGAAGCTTTCTTT
cdr3_aa: CASEQGGLNTEAFF
clone_size: few
v_call: TRBV12-5
cdr3_length: 14
j_call: TRBJ1-1
d_call: NA

cdr3_nt: TGTGCCTGGAGTGTGTCTTCACACTACGAGCAGTACTTC
cdr3_aa: CAWSVSSHYEQYF
clone_size: NA
v_call: TRBV30
cdr3_length: 13
j_call: TRBJ2-7
d_call: NA

cdr3_nt: TGCAGCGTTGAAGATAGGCGCTCCGAGCAGTACTTC
cdr3_aa: CSVEDRRSEQYF
clone_size: few
v_call: TRBV29-1
cdr3_length: 12
j_call: TRBJ2-7
d_call: NA

cdr3_nt: TGTGCCAGCAGTTTATACAAGGGCGCAGCTTTCTTT
cdr3_aa: CASSLYKGAAFF
clone_size: few
v_call: TRBV27
cdr3_length: 12
j_call: TRBJ1-1
d_call: NA

cdr3_nt: TGCGCCAGCAGTCAATCGGGGAGGGCCATCCAAGAGACCCAGTACTTC
cdr3_aa: CASSQSGRAIQETQYF
clone_size: NA
v_call: TRBV23-1
cdr3_length: 16
j_call: TRBJ2-5
d_call: TRBD2

cdr3_nt: TGTGCCAGCAGTTACTCGACAGGGGTAGAGGGCTACACCTTC
cdr3_aa: CASSYSTGVEGYTF
clone_size: NA
v_call: TRBV6-5
cdr3_length: 14
j_call: TRBJ1-2
d_call: TRBD1

cdr3_nt: TGTGCCAGCAGCCCAAAGGGAAACTGGGCGCTAACGAACACCGGGGAGCTGTTTTTT
cdr3_aa: CASSPKGNWALTNTGELFF
clone_size: NA
v_call: TRBV4-2
cdr3_length: 19
j_call: TRBJ2-2
d_call: NA

cdr3_nt: TGTGCCAGCAGTTTCACAGGGAGTAGGGGCTACACCTTC
cdr3_aa: CASSFTGSRGYTF
clone_size: NA
v_call: TRBV27
cdr3_length: 13
j_call: TRBJ1-2
d_call: NA

cdr3_nt: TGTGCCAGCAGTGAGAGCGGGGGACGGGGCACAGATACGCAGTATTTT
cdr3_aa: CASSESGGRGTDTQYF
clone_size: NA
v_call: TRBV6-4
cdr3_length: 16
j_call: TRBJ2-3
d_call: TRBD2

cdr3_nt: TGCAGCGGTCGACTAGCGGGAGGGAACACCGGGGAGCTGTTTTTT
cdr3_aa: CSGRLAGGNTGELFF
clone_size: NA
v_call: TRBV29-1
cdr3_length: 15
j_call: TRBJ2-2
d_call: TRBD2

cdr3_nt: TGTGCCAGCAGTACCACCGGGACACTGAGCTACAATGAGCAGTTCTTC
cdr3_aa: CASSTTGTLSYNEQFF
clone_size: NA
v_call: TRBV28
cdr3_length: 16
j_call: TRBJ2-1
d_call: NA

cdr3_nt: TGCGCCAGCAGCATCCCCGGGACTGATGGCTACACCTTC
cdr3_aa: CASSIPGTDGYTF
clone_size: NA
v_call: TRBV5-1
cdr3_length: 13
j_call: TRBJ1-2
d_call: NA

cdr3_nt: TGTGCCAGCAGCTTAGGCGAAGGCCCCTACGAGCAGTACTTC
cdr3_aa: CASSLGEGPYEQYF
clone_size: NA
v_call: TRBV7-6
cdr3_length: 14
j_call: TRBJ2-7
d_call: NA

cdr3_nt: TGTGCCAGCAGCGCATCAGGTTGGAGCTACGAGCAGTACTTC
cdr3_aa: CASSASGWSYEQYF
clone_size: NA
v_call: TRBV7-9
cdr3_length: 14
j_call: TRBJ2-7
d_call: NA

cdr3_nt: TGTGCCTTTGATACGGGACACAACCTTTACGAGCAGTACTTC
cdr3_aa: CAFDTGHNLYEQYF
clone_size: NA
v_call: TRBV30
cdr3_length: 14
j_call: TRBJ2-7
d_call: NA

cdr3_nt: TGTGCCTGGAGTGTACCGGGGTCCTACGAGCAGTACTTC
cdr3_aa: CAWSVPGSYEQYF
clone_size: once
v_call: TRBV30
cdr3_length: 13
j_call: TRBJ2-7
d_call: NA

cdr3_nt: TGTGCCAGCAGTTTATCGACAGGTGGTAGCTACGAGCAGTACTTC
cdr3_aa: CASSLSTGGSYEQYF
clone_size: NA
v_call: TRBV27
cdr3_length: 15
j_call: TRBJ2-7
d_call: NA

cdr3_nt: TGTGCCAGCAGCTCCGTGGAAGCGGGGCTGCGAGGGACAGATACGCAGTATTTT
cdr3_aa: CASSSVEAGLRGTDTQYF
clone_size: few
v_call: TRBV7-2
cdr3_length: 18
j_call: TRBJ2-3
d_call: TRBD2

cdr3_nt: TGTGCCAGCAGCCCAGCTTTCTCCTACGAGCAGTACTTC
cdr3_aa: CASSPAFSYEQYF
clone_size: once
v_call: TRBV7-2
cdr3_length: 13
j_call: TRBJ2-7
d_call: NA

cdr3_nt: TGTGCCAGCAGTGCGAGCGGGGGCACAGATACGCAGTATTTT
cdr3_aa: CASSASGGTDTQYF
clone_size: few
v_call: TRBV6-4
cdr3_length: 14
j_call: TRBJ2-3
d_call: TRBD2

cdr3_nt: TGTGCCAGCAGTTTAGGGGCTGTGAACACTGAAGCTTTCTTT
cdr3_aa: CASSLGAVNTEAFF
clone_size: NA
v_call: TRBV27
cdr3_length: 14
j_call: TRBJ1-1
d_call: NA

cdr3_nt: TGTGCCAGCAGTTCACCGCCGTCGACAGGGGTTGGGTATGGCTACACCTTC
cdr3_aa: CASSSPPSTGVGYGYTF
clone_size: few
v_call: TRBV27
cdr3_length: 17
j_call: TRBJ1-2
d_call: TRBD1

cdr3_nt: TGCAGCGCCCAAGAGAACACAGATACGCAGTATTTT
cdr3_aa: CSAQENTDTQYF
clone_size: NA
v_call: TRBV29-1
cdr3_length: 12
j_call: TRBJ2-3
d_call: NA

cdr3_nt: TGTGCCAGTAGTATGGTTCCTGGGGGAGCGTACGAGCAGTACTTC
cdr3_aa: CASSMVPGGAYEQYF
clone_size: NA
v_call: TRBV19
cdr3_length: 15
j_call: TRBJ2-7
d_call: NA

cdr3_nt: TGCGCCAGCAGCTTGAGTCAGGAGGACTACGAGCAGTACTTC
cdr3_aa: CASSLSQEDYEQYF
clone_size: NA
v_call: TRBV5-1
cdr3_length: 14
j_call: TRBJ2-7
d_call: NA

cdr3_nt: TGTGCCAGTGGTACTAAGGACCGAGCTAACTATGGCTACACCTTC
cdr3_aa: CASGTKDRANYGYTF
clone_size: NA
v_call: TRBV19
cdr3_length: 15
j_call: TRBJ1-2
d_call: NA

cdr3_nt: TGCAGCGTTAGACCTGTCGACAATTATGGCTACACCTTC
cdr3_aa: CSVRPVDNYGYTF
clone_size: NA
v_call: TRBV29-1
cdr3_length: 13
j_call: TRBJ1-2
d_call: NA

cdr3_nt: TGTGCCAGCATCATCAAGGGCCCTAAACGCAATCAGCCCCAGCATTTT
cdr3_aa: CASIIKGPKRNQPQHF
clone_size: few
v_call: TRBV28
cdr3_length: 16
j_call: TRBJ1-5
d_call: NA

cdr3_nt: TGTGCCAGCACGTCAGGGGGATTCACAGATACGCAGTATTTT
cdr3_aa: CASTSGGFTDTQYF
clone_size: NA
v_call: TRBV27
cdr3_length: 14
j_call: TRBJ2-3
d_call: TRBD1

cdr3_nt: TGTGCCAGCAGTCCCGGGGGGGACTATGGCTACACCTTC
cdr3_aa: CASSPGGDYGYTF
clone_size: NA
v_call: TRBV6-1
cdr3_length: 13
j_call: TRBJ1-2
d_call: NA

cdr3_nt: TGCAGCGTTGAACTATTCCTCTCTGGGGCCAACGTCCTGACTTTC
cdr3_aa: CSVELFLSGANVLTF
clone_size: NA
v_call: TRBV29-1
cdr3_length: 15
j_call: TRBJ2-6
d_call: NA

cdr3_nt: TGTGCCAGCAGTTTTGGTAATCAGCCCCAGCATTTT
cdr3_aa: CASSFGNQPQHF
clone_size: few
v_call: TRBV27
cdr3_length: 12
j_call: TRBJ1-5
d_call: NA

cdr3_nt: TGTGCCTGGAGTGTGACTAGCGGAGTGGAGACCCAGTACTTC
cdr3_aa: CAWSVTSGVETQYF
clone_size: NA
v_call: TRBV30
cdr3_length: 14
j_call: TRBJ2-5
d_call: TRBD2

cdr3_nt: TGTGCCAGCAGTTTAAGGGGCAGGGTTTTTGAGCAGTTCTTC
cdr3_aa: CASSLRGRVFEQFF
clone_size: NA
v_call: TRBV27
cdr3_length: 14
j_call: TRBJ2-1
d_call: NA

cdr3_nt: TGTGCCAGCAACATCAACCGGGGACAGGGTGGACCAGATAGCAATCAGCCCCAGCATTTT
cdr3_aa: CASNINRGQGGPDSNQPQHF
clone_size: NA
v_call: TRBV9
cdr3_length: 20
j_call: TRBJ1-5
d_call: TRBD1

cdr3_nt: TGTGCCTGGAAGGGTTGGGACTATGGCTACACCTTC
cdr3_aa: CAWKGWDYGYTF
clone_size: NA
v_call: TRBV30
cdr3_length: 12
j_call: TRBJ1-2
d_call: NA

cdr3_nt: TGTGCCAGCAGTGAGGGTTTGACTAATGAAAAACTGTTTTTT
cdr3_aa: CASSEGLTNEKLFF
clone_size: NA
v_call: TRBV25-1
cdr3_length: 14
j_call: TRBJ1-4
d_call: NA

cdr3_nt: TGCAGCGTTGAATGGGGGGCCTATGGCTACACCTTC
cdr3_aa: CSVEWGAYGYTF
clone_size: NA
v_call: TRBV29-1
cdr3_length: 12
j_call: TRBJ1-2
d_call: NA

cdr3_nt: TGTGCCAGCAGTTACTCAACAGGGGAGAGGGGTTTCTTT
cdr3_aa: CASSYSTGERGFF
clone_size: NA
v_call: TRBV6-5
cdr3_length: 13
j_call: TRBJ1-1
d_call: TRBD1

cdr3_nt: TGTGCCAGCAGCGTAGGACAGGGAAAGAACGAGCAGTACTTC
cdr3_aa: CASSVGQGKNEQYF
clone_size: NA
v_call: TRBV7-9
cdr3_length: 14
j_call: TRBJ2-7
d_call: TRBD1

cdr3_nt: TGTGCCAGCAGCGTGACGGACAGCCCTTCACCCCTCCACTTT
cdr3_aa: CASSVTDSPSPLHF
clone_size: few
v_call: TRBV9
cdr3_length: 14
j_call: TRBJ1-6
d_call: NA

cdr3_nt: TGTGCCACCAGCCGTACAAGTCACGGGACAAGGAGGGATGAGCAGTTCTTC
cdr3_aa: CATSRTSHGTRRDEQFF
clone_size: NA
v_call: TRBV15
cdr3_length: 17
j_call: TRBJ2-1
d_call: NA

cdr3_nt: TGCAGCGTTGAGGGGGGCGGTGGCTACACCTTC
cdr3_aa: CSVEGGGGYTF
clone_size: few
v_call: TRBV29-1
cdr3_length: 11
j_call: TRBJ1-2
d_call: NA

cdr3_nt: TGTGCCTGGAGTTCCGTCGACGGTAGCCCAGATACGCAGTATTTT
cdr3_aa: CAWSSVDGSPDTQYF
clone_size: NA
v_call: TRBV30
cdr3_length: 15
j_call: TRBJ2-3
d_call: NA

cdr3_nt: TGTGCCAGCAGCCCAGGGGGCTACGAGCAGTACTTC
cdr3_aa: CASSPGGYEQYF
clone_size: NA
v_call: TRBV5-6
cdr3_length: 12
j_call: TRBJ2-7
d_call: TRBD1

cdr3_nt: TGTGCCAGCAGCCCCTATAGCAATCAGCCCCAGCATTTT
cdr3_aa: CASSPYSNQPQHF
clone_size: NA
v_call: TRBV6-5
cdr3_length: 13
j_call: TRBJ1-5
d_call: NA

cdr3_nt: TGCAGCGTTGCTAAGGACCGTACCTGGGAGCAGTACTTC
cdr3_aa: CSVAKDRTWEQYF
clone_size: NA
v_call: TRBV29-1
cdr3_length: 13
j_call: TRBJ2-7
d_call: NA

cdr3_nt: TGTGCCAGCAGCTTTATGGGAAATGAGCAGTTCTTC
cdr3_aa: CASSFMGNEQFF
clone_size: NA
v_call: TRBV7-9
cdr3_length: 12
j_call: TRBJ2-1
d_call: NA

cdr3_nt: TGTGCCAGCAGCCAAGGTGGGAAACAGTACTTC
cdr3_aa: CASSQGGKQYF
clone_size: NA
v_call: TRBV14
cdr3_length: 11
j_call: TRBJ2-7
d_call: NA